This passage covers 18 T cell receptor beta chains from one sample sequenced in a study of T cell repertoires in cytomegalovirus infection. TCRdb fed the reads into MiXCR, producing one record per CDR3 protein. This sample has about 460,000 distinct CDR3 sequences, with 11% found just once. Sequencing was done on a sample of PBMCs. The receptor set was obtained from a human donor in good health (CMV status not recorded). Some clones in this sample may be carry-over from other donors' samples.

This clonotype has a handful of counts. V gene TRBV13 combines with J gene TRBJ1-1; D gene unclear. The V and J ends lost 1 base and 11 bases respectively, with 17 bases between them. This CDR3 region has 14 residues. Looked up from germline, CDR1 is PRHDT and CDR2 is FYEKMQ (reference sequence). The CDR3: CASSLVLGKDAAFF. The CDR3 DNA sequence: TGTGCCAGCAGCTTAGTGTTAGGGAAGGACGCGGCTTTCTTT.

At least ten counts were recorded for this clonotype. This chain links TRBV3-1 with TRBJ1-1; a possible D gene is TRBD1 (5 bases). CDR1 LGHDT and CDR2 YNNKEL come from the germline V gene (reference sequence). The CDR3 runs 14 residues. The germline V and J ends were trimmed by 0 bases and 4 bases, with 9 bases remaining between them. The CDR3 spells CASSQDRGPTEAFF. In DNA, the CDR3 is TGTGCCAGCAGCCAAGATAGGGGACCCACTGAAGCTTTCTTT.

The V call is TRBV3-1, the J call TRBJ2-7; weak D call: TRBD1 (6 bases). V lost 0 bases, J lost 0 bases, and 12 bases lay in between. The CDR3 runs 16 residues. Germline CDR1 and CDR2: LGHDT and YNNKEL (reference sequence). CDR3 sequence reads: CASSQDPRGPSYEQYF. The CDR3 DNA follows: TGTGCCAGCAGCCAAGACCCCAGGGGCCCCTCCTACGAGCAGTACTTC.

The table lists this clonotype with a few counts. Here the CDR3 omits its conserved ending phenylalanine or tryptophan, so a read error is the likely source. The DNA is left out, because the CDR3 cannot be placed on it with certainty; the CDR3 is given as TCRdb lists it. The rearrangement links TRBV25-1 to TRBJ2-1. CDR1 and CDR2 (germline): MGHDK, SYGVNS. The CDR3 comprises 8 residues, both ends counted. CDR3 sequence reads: CASADNPS.

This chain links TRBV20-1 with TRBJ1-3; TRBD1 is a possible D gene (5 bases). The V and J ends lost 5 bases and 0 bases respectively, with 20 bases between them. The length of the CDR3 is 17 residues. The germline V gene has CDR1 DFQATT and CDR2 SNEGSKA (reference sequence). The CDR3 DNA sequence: TGCAGTGCTGGGAGGAGGGACGGAGTCAACTCTGGAAACACCATATATTTT. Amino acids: CSAGRRDGVNSGNTIYF.

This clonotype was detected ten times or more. CDR3: CASSPPWGLQYF. In DNA, the CDR3 is TGTGCCAGCAGCCCCCCCTGGGGTCTTCAGTACTTC. The chain has TRBV14 and TRBJ2-7; D remains unclear. This CDR3 spans 12 amino acids. With 4 bases removed from V and 10 bases from J, the gap between germline ends came to 14 bases. The germline V gene has CDR1 SGHDN and CDR2 FVKESK.

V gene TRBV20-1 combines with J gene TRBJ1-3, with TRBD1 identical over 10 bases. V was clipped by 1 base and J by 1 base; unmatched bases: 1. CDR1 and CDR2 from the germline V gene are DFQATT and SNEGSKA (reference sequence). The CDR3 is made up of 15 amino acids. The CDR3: CSARGTGGSGNTIYF. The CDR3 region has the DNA TGCAGTGCTAGAGGGACAGGGGGTTCTGGAAACACCATATATTTT.

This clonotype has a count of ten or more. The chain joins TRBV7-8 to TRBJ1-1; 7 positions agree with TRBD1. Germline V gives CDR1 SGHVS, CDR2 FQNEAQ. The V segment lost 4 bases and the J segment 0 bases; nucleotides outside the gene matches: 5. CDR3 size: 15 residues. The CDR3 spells CASSSDRNLNTEAFF. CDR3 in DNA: TGTGCCAGCAGCTCGGACAGGAATCTGAACACTGAAGCTTTCTTT.

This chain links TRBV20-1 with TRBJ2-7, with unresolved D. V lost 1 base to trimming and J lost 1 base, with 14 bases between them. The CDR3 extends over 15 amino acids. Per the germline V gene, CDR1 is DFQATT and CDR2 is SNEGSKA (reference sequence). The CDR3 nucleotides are TGCAGTGCTAGAGCACCCTCCCGGGCGTCCTACGAGCAGTACTTC. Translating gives CSARAPSRASYEQYF.

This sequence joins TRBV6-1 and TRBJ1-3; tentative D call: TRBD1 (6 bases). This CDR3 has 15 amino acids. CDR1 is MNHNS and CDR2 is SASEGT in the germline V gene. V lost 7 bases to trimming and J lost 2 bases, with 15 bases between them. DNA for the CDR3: TGTGCCAGCACCCAGGGCGGGGGCGCTGGAAACACCATATATTTT. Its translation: CASTQGGGAGNTIYF.

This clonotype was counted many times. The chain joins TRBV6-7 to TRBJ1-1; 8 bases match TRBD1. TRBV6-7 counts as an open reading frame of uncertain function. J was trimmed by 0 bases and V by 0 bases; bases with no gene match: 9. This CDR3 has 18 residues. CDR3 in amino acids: CASSYSTGGTGLNTEAFF. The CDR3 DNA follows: TGTGCCAGCAGTTACTCGACGGGGGGGACAGGCCTGAACACTGAAGCTTTCTTT.

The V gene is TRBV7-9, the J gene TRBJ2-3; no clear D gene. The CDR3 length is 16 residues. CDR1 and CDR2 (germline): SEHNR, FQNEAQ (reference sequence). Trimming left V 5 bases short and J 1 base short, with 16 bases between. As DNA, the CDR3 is TGTGCCAGCAGCCCCCTTCCGCCTCCACGCACAGATACGCAGTATTTT. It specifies CASSPLPPPRTDTQYF.

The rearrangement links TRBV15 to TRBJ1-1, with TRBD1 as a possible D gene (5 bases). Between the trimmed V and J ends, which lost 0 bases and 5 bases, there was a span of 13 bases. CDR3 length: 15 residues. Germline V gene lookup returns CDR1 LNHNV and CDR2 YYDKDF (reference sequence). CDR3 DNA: TGTGCCACCAGCAGAGATCAGGGCAGAGCTACTGAAGCTTTCTTT. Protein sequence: CATSRDQGRATEAFF.

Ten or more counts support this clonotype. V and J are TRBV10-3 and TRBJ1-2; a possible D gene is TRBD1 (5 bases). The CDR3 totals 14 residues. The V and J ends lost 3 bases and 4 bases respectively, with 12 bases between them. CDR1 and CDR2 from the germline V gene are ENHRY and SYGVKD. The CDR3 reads CAISEGRDLYGYTF. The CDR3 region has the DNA TGTGCCATCAGTGAAGGCAGGGACCTCTATGGCTACACCTTC.

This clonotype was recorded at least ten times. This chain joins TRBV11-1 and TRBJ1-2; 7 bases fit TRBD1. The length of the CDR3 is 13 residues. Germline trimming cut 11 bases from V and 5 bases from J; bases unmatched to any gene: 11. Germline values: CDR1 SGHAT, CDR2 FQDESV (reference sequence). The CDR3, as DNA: TGTGCCCCGTACATGGGACAGTCATATGGCTACACCTTC. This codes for CAPYMGQSYGYTF.

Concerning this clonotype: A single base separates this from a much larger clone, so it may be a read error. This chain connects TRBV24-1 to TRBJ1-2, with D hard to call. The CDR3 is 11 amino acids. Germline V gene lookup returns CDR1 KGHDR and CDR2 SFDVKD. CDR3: CAASDGRGYTF. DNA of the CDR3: TGTGCCGCCAGTGATGGACGAGGCTACACCTTC.

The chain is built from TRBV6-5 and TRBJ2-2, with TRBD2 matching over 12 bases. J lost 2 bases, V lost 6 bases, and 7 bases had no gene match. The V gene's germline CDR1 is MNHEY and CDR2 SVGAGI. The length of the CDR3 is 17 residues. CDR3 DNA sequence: TGTGCCAGCAGGGGGCTAGCGGGAGGGCCAAACACCGGGGAGCTGTTTTTT. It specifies CASRGLAGGPNTGELFF.

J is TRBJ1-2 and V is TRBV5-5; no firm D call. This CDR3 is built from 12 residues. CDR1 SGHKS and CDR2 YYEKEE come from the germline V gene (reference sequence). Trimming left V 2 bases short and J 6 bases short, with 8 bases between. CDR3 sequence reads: CASSFGLNGYTF. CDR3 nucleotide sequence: TGTGCCAGCAGCTTTGGACTTAATGGCTACACCTTC.